This record concerns one T cell receptor (beta chain) sequence. What antigen it recognizes has not been identified. The record has no base qualities; no much larger clone is one base away. This sample stems from a study of T cell changes during pregnancy in multiple sclerosis (dated by TCRdb to about 2019). For the study in its entirety: The study examined how the T cell repertoire changed over the course of pregnancy in women with multiple sclerosis.

Library method: the immunoSEQ multiplex PCR assay. What TCRdb holds here is the immuneACCESS table cut down to in-frame rearrangements. Part of the clones is not present; checked against another copy, under half of the missing clones reflect an unresolved V gene, and the others are unexplained. For this sample the table gives more than 85,000 clones, of which nearly 95% were detected only once. The ten largest clones add up to over 1.5% of the sample. This clonotype was sampled from a female donor in good health, enrolled as a control in a pregnancy study. The sequencing here drew on peripheral blood, taken after pregnancy.

The CDR3 region reads CASSSVGGNEQFF. The bases read TGTGCCAGCAGCTCTGTAGGCGGGAATGAGCAGTTCTTC. The receptor chain draws on TRBV7-2 and TRBJ2-1; perhaps TRBD2 is the D gene, with 5 bases matching. Taken from the germline V gene, the CDR1 and CDR2 loops are SGHTA and FQGNSA. Including cysteine and phenylalanine, the CDR3 has 13 amino acids. Only CDR3 DNA is held: 39 bases, read in frame from base 1. The germline ends are 11 bases apart after V is trimmed by 4 bases and J by 7 bases.